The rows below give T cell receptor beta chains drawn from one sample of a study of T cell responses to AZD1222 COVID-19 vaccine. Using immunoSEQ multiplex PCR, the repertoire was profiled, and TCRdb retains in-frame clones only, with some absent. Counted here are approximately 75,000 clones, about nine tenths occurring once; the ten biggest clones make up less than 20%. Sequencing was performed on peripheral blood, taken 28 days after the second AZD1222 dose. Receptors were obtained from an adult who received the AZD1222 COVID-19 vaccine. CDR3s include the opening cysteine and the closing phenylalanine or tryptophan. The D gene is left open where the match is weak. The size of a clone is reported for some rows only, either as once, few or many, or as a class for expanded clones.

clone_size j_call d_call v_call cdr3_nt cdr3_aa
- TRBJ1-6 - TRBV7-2 TGTGCCAGCAGCCCCAGGGGTGGCAATTCACCCCTCCACTTT CASSPRGGNSPLHF
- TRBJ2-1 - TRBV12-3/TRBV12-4 TGTGCCAGCAGGACCCCCTGGTACAATGAGCAGTTCTTC CASRTPWYNEQFF
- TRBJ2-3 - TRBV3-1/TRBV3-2 TGTGCCAGCAGCCTTAGATCTGTCGTAGGGAGCACAGATACGCAGTATTTT CASSLRSVVGSTDTQYF
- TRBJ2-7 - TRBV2 TGTGCCAGCAGTGTACGCGACGAGCAGTACTTC CASSVRDEQYF
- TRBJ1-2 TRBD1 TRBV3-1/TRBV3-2 TGTGCCAGCGGGGACAGAACCAACTATGGCTACACCTTC CASGDRTNYGYTF
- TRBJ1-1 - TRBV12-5 TGTGCTAGTGGTTTGGTAACGGCAGGGGTGAACACTGAAGCTTTCTTT CASGLVTAGVNTEAFF
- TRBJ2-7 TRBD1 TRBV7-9 TGTGCCAGCAGCTTTGGACAGGGGAACCCCTACGAGCAGTACTTC CASSFGQGNPYEQYF
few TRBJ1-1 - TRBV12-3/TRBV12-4 TGTGCCAGCAGTTTAGCGCTCCGGAGTGAAGCTTTCTTT CASSLALRSEAFF
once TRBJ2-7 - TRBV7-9 TGTGCCAGCAGCACCGGGCCCCTGGGCGAGCAGTACTTC CASSTGPLGEQYF
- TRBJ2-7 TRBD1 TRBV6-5 TGTGCCAGCAGTCCGTCTGACAGGGCGCGGGAGCAGTACTTC CASSPSDRAREQYF
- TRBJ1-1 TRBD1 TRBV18 TGTGCCAGCTCACCAATGGCGACAGGGGAATTCGAAGCTTTCTTT CASSPMATGEFEAFF
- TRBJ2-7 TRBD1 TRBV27 TGTGCCAGCAGTACCGGGACAGGGGGCATTTCCTACGAGCAGTACTTC CASSTGTGGISYEQYF
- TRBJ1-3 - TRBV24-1 TGTGCCACCAGTGCATCGGTGGGAAACACCATATATTTT CATSASVGNTIYF
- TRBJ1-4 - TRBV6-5 TGTGCCAGCAGCCATAATGAAAAACTGTTTTTT CASSHNEKLFF
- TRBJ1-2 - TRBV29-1 TGCAGCGTCTTGTTAGGGGATTTTGGCTACACCTTC CSVLLGDFGYTF
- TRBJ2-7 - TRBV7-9 TGTGCCAGCAGCAAGTCGTCAATCGAGCAGTACTTC CASSKSSIEQYF
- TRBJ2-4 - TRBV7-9 TGTGCCAGCAGCTCCCAAGGGCAAAACATTCAGTACTTC CASSSQGQNIQYF
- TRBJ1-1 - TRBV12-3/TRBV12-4 TGTGCCAGCAGAACAGGGAGGACCACTGAAGCTTTCTTT CASRTGRTTEAFF
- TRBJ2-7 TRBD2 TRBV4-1 TGCGCCAGCAGCCCGTGGGGGGGAGATTTTCAGTACTTC CASSPWGGDFQYF
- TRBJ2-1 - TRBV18 TGTGCCAGCTCAGGCCGGGACCCCGAGCAGTTCTTC CASSGRDPEQFF
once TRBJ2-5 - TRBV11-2 TGTGCCAGCAGCTTAGGGAGGACAATTTTTGAGACCCAGTACTTC CASSLGRTIFETQYF
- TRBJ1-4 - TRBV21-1 TGTGCCAGCAGCAACTTAACCGAGCAGGGTCTCTATGAAAAACTGTTTTTT CASSNLTEQGLYEKLFF
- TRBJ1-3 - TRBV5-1 TGCGCCAGCAGCTTGGTTCCAGGGGCTAGCTCTGGAAACACCATATATTTT CASSLVPGASSGNTIYF
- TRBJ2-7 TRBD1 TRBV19 TGTGCCAGTAGTATAGGAGACAGGGGCTACGAGCAGTACTTC CASSIGDRGYEQYF
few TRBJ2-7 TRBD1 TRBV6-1 TGTGCCAGCAGTGAAGGCCCCGGGACAGGCTTAGGTACGCAGTACTTC CASSEGPGTGLGTQYF
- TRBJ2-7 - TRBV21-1 TGTGCCACCTCGACAGGGAGACTCTGGTCGTTCCAAACGGGAACCTACGAGCAGTACTTC CATSTGRLWSFQTGTYEQYF
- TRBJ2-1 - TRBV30 TGTGCCTGGAGGGACGGATACAATGAGCAGTTCTTC CAWRDGYNEQFF
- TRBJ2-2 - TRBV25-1 TGTGCCAGCAGAAGGGACACCGGGGAGCTGTTTTTT CASRRDTGELFF
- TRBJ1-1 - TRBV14 TGTGCCAGCAGCCTCGGATCAGGGACTGAAGCTTTCTTT CASSLGSGTEAFF
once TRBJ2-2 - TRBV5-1 TGCGCCAGCAGTTCCACCGGGGAGCTGTTTTTT CASSSTGELFF
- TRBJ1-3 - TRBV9 TGTGCCAGCAGCCCCGGGGGGGGGCGCCCACCTGGAAACACCATATATTTT CASSPGGGRPPGNTIYF
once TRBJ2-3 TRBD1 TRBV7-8 TGTGCCAGCAGCCCTCAGGTCCGACAGGGAACTAGCACAGATACGCAGTATTTT CASSPQVRQGTSTDTQYF
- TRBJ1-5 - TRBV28 TGTGCCAGCAGTCTAGATCAGGGGTCCAATCAGCCCCAGCATTTT CASSLDQGSNQPQHF
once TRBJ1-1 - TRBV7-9 TGTGCCAGCAGAGCCGAAAGGATGAACACTGAAGCTTTCTTT CASRAERMNTEAFF
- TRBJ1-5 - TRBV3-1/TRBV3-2 TGTGCCAGCAGCATCGACACGGGCAATCAGCCCCAGCATTTT CASSIDTGNQPQHF
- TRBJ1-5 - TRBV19 TGTGCCAGTAGTTCAGGGACACCCGATCAGCCCCAGCATTTT CASSSGTPDQPQHF
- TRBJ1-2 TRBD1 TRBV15 TGTGCCACCAGAGGGACAGGACCTCGCTATGGCTACACCTTC CATRGTGPRYGYTF
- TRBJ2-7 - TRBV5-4 TGTGCCAGCAGCCTATCTCAGGGTAGCTCCTACGAGCAGTACTTC CASSLSQGSSYEQYF
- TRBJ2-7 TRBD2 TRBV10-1 TGCGCCAGCAGTGAGGGACTAGCGGGAAAAAACCCCTACGAGCAGTACTTC CASSEGLAGKNPYEQYF
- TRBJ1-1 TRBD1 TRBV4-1 TGCGCCCGATCCACAGGGGGCCAGTGGGCTGAAGCTTTCTTT CARSTGGQWAEAFF
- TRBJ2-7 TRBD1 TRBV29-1 TGCAGCGTTTACCAGGGGGCCTACGAGCAGTACTTC CSVYQGAYEQYF
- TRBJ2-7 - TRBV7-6 TGTGCCAGCAGCTTAGTTGGGCAGGGGATTCCCTACGAGCAGTACTTC CASSLVGQGIPYEQYF
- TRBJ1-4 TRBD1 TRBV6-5 TGTGCCAGCAGTTACGGGACAGGGTCCGCTGAAAAACTGTTTTTT CASSYGTGSAEKLFF
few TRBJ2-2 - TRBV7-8 TGTGCCAGCAGCTTAGCGGTTGGGAACACCGGGGAGCTGTTTTTT CASSLAVGNTGELFF
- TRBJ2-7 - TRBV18 TGTGCCAGCTCACCACCGGTGGCGAGTCGGAGCCGGAGAGTCGAGCAGTACTTC CASSPPVASRSRRVEQYF
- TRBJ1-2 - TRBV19 TGTGCCAGTAGTAATTGGGGAAACGATGGCTACACCTTC CASSNWGNDGYTF
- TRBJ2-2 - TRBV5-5 TGTGCCAGCAGCAAGTGGGACGCCACGGGGGTCGGGGAGCTGTTTTTT CASSKWDATGVGELFF
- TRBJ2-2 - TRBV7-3 TGTGCCAGCAGCGAAGGTGTAGGGGCCTCCCACGGGGAGCTGTTTTTT CASSEGVGASHGELFF